This TCR beta chain was sequenced during a study of blood T cell repertoires in COVID-19. This clone came up a few times. CDR3 length: 14 amino acids. V was pared by 8 bases and J by 1 base, with 9 bases of the junction left unmatched. The germline V gene encodes CDR1 SQVTM and CDR2 ANQGSEA. Original data processing: Reference gene primer amplification yielded estimated nucleated cell counts. The method was immunoSEQ multiplex PCR; TCRdb's version includes in-frame clones alone and lacks a portion of them. For V, J and clone size, that table is used; D and trimming come from the DNA. The sample gives almost 200,000 clones, 86% of which show up once; 0.75% to 0.9% is in the top ten.

The rearrangement uses TRBV29-1 and TRBJ1-1; 8 nucleotides align to TRBD1. This TCR was sampled from a woman between 65 and 79 years old with acute or convalescent COVID-19. The specimen sequenced was peripheral blood. The CDR3 is CSFRGDRQNTEAFF. Written as DNA, the CDR3 is TGCAGCTTCCGGGGGGACAGGCAGAACACTGAAGCTTTCTTT.